This TCR beta chain stems from a study of blood T cell repertoires in COVID-19. The wider study: Samples taken during acute and convalescent COVID-19 were collected in the United States, Italy and Spain. From T cells, B-cell-depleted T cells, or PBMCs came the material, which was cDNA or gDNA.

Original data processing: Reference gene primer amplification gave nucleated cell count estimates. Produced via immunoSEQ multiplex PCR; TCRdb's table is partial and in-frame only. The V and J calls and clone size come from that table; D and trimming were worked out from the DNA. The sample yields about 76,000 clones, approximately 78% seen once. The CDR3 extends over 13 amino acids. From germline, CDR1 is MNHEY and CDR2 SVGAGI. Trimming took 6 bases from V and 1 from J; bases not matched to a gene: 1. The V gene is TRBV6-5, the J gene TRBJ2-5; 8 bases align to TRBD2. The TCR sequence derives from a human donor in a cohort sampled during active COVID-19. The sample taken for sequencing was peripheral blood. The CDR3, as DNA: TGTGCCAGCAGCACTAGCGGCCAAGAGACCCAGTACTTC. This gives the protein CASSTSGQETQYF.